The rows below give T cell receptor beta chains drawn from one sample of a study of monozygotic twins with inflammatory bowel disease. Each CDR3 protein gets one entry in TCRdb, which reprocessed the 5' RACE reads and gives no DNA. Here the sample table reports 200,000 to 250,000 distinct CDR3 sequences. Sequences were obtained from blood. Source of these receptors: a human donor with ulcerative colitis or Crohn's disease, or a healthy co-twin of an affected twin (not recorded which). Both conserved end residues are part of each CDR3. The order of the fields is V gene, CDR3 length, J gene, CDR3 protein.

V gene: TRBV11-2; CDR3 length: 13; J gene: TRBJ1-1; CDR3 protein: CASSSLGRTEAFF
V gene: TRBV20-1; CDR3 length: 14; J gene: TRBJ2-7; CDR3 protein: CSAMQGIPTWEQYF
V gene: TRBV3-1; CDR3 length: 14; J gene: TRBJ1-1; CDR3 protein: CASSQGGLNTEAFF
V gene: TRBV5-1; CDR3 length: 14; J gene: TRBJ2-1; CDR3 protein: CASSSGQGAREQFF
V gene: TRBV4-2; CDR3 length: 16; J gene: TRBJ2-1; CDR3 protein: CASSPLLRGNYNEQFF
V gene: TRBV5-1; CDR3 length: 14; J gene: TRBJ1-1; CDR3 protein: CASSQQGMVTEAFF
V gene: TRBV6-6; CDR3 length: 14; J gene: TRBJ1-1; CDR3 protein: CASRTGGGQTEAFF
V gene: TRBV2; CDR3 length: 14; J gene: TRBJ1-5; CDR3 protein: CASSGRQGNQPQHF
V gene: TRBV20-1; CDR3 length: 12; J gene: TRBJ1-1; CDR3 protein: CSARDSGTEAFF
V gene: TRBV19; CDR3 length: 14; J gene: TRBJ2-2; CDR3 protein: CASSQDRTTGELFF
V gene: TRBV7-8; CDR3 length: 16; J gene: TRBJ1-1; CDR3 protein: CASSLGILAMNTEAFF
V gene: TRBV5-1; CDR3 length: 15; J gene: TRBJ2-7; CDR3 protein: CASSSPTGGRYEQYF
V gene: TRBV20-1; CDR3 length: 15; J gene: TRBJ2-1; CDR3 protein: CSAGGGGLPYNEQFF
V gene: TRBV7-6; CDR3 length: 14; J gene: TRBJ2-7; CDR3 protein: CASSLLQGAHEQYF
V gene: TRBV7-9; CDR3 length: 14; J gene: TRBJ1-4; CDR3 protein: CASSLKQGREKLFF
V gene: TRBV6-4; CDR3 length: 15; J gene: TRBJ2-1; CDR3 protein: CASSDSRGGEDEQFF
V gene: TRBV12-3/TRBV12-4; CDR3 length: 14; J gene: TRBJ2-7; CDR3 protein: CASSLSSSSYEQYF
V gene: TRBV15; CDR3 length: 13; J gene: TRBJ1-1; CDR3 protein: CATSRVGGTEAFF